These T cell receptor beta chains were read from a single sample in a study of CD8 T cells in ankylosing spondylitis. Each CDR3 protein gets one entry after TCRdb re-called the 5' RACE reads with MiXCR. The data contain approximately 350,000 distinct CDR3 sequences, roughly 14% of them singletons. Sample: blood, either unsorted or a sorted T cell fraction (not recorded which). Receptors originate from a male donor with ankylosing spondylitis or in good health (not recorded which). CDR3s include the opening cysteine and the closing phenylalanine or tryptophan. The D gene is left open where the match is weak. A clone size is listed for some rows: how often the clone was seen (once, few, many), or a class if it is expanded.

d_gene	v_gene	j_gene	abundance	len	CDR3nt	CDR3aa
TRBD2	TRBV5-1	TRBJ2-1	few	15	TGCGCCAGCAGCTTGGTAGCGGGAGCAGTGGTTGAGCAGTTCTTC	CASSLVAGAVVEQFF
TRBD1	TRBV27	TRBJ1-1	many	14	TGTGCCAGCAGTGCCCGACAGGGTGTCGCTGAAGCTTTCTTT	CASSARQGVAEAFF
NA	TRBV10-3	TRBJ1-2	NA	17	TGTGCCATCAGTGAGTCGGGAGCACTCAGTACTAACTATGGCTACACCTTC	CAISESGALSTNYGYTF
TRBD1	TRBV15	TRBJ2-3	few	16	TGTGCCACCAGCAGAGGCGGACAGGGCCGAACAGATACGCAGTATTTT	CATSRGGQGRTDTQYF
TRBD2	TRBV20-1	TRBJ2-1	many	17	TGCAGTGCCATTGGGGCCACGAGGACTAGCGGGAGCAATGAGCAGTTCTTC	CSAIGATRTSGSNEQFF
TRBD1	TRBV27	TRBJ1-5	many	16	TGTGCCAGTAACCACCGGGACAGGGGGCGGAATCAGCCCCAGCATTTT	CASNHRDRGRNQPQHF
NA	TRBV29-1	TRBJ2-1	few	14	TGCAGCATGCTCGGGACCCCAATCCCCCATGAGCAGTTCTTC	CSMLGTPIPHEQFF
NA	TRBV4-1	TRBJ2-5	few	15	TGCGCCAGCAGCCAAGGGACAGTGTACCAAGAGACCCAGTACTTC	CASSQGTVYQETQYF
TRBD1	TRBV10-3	TRBJ2-2	few	15	TGTGCCATCAAACCGGGACAGGGGGTCACCGGGGAGCTGTTTTTT	CAIKPGQGVTGELFF
NA	TRBV4-2	TRBJ2-1	few	14	TGTGCCAGCAGCCAAGAGGTACGGAGCAATGAGCAGTTCTTC	CASSQEVRSNEQFF
NA	TRBV27	TRBJ2-7	NA	13	TGTGCCAGCAGTCTCCGGGACTCCTACGAGCAGTACTTC	CASSLRDSYEQYF
NA	TRBV20-1	TRBJ1-1	few	13	TGCAGTGCTAGATTGGGGGGCTGGCCTGAAGCTTTCTTT	CSARLGGWPEAFF
TRBD2	TRBV7-8	TRBJ2-3	NA	18	TGTGCCAGCAGCTTACTCAGCGGGAGGGTCCCGAACACAGATACGCAGTATTTT	CASSLLSGRVPNTDTQYF
NA	TRBV12-3/TRBV12-4	TRBJ2-1	NA	14	TGTGCCAGCAGTGATAGCAGCCCATACAATGAGCAGTTCTTC	CASSDSSPYNEQFF
TRBD2	TRBV5-6	TRBJ2-7	few	18	TGTGCCAGCAGCTTGGAAGGTCTACGACTAGCGGGAGAATACGAGCAGTACTTC	CASSLEGLRLAGEYEQYF
TRBD2	TRBV5-1	TRBJ2-1	few	16	TGCGCCAGCAGCCTTTTAGCGGGAACCTCCTACAATGAGCAGTTCTTC	CASSLLAGTSYNEQFF
NA	TRBV10-3	TRBJ2-1	many	13	TGTGCCATCAACGGGGCCGCTTCGAATGAGCAGTTCTTC	CAINGAASNEQFF
NA	TRBV10-1	TRBJ2-2	few	16	TGCGCCAGCAGTGATAATCTTGGGGTAAACACCGGGGAGCTGTTTTTT	CASSDNLGVNTGELFF
NA	TRBV12-3/TRBV12-4	TRBJ2-5	NA	16	TGTGCCAGCAGGGCCGGGACTCACCTTTTACAAGAGACCCAGTACTTC	CASRAGTHLLQETQYF
NA	TRBV3-1	TRBJ2-3	NA	14	TGTGCCAGCCGGGACTGGGCGGGCACAGATACGCAGTATTTT	CASRDWAGTDTQYF
TRBD2	TRBV5-5	TRBJ2-3	NA	14	TGTGCCAGCACGAGCGGGAGGGGCACAGATACGCAGTATTTT	CASTSGRGTDTQYF
NA	TRBV7-8	TRBJ1-1	few	15	TGTGCCAGCAGCTTAGTCGGGGCCCTGGGCACTGAAGCTTTCTTT	CASSLVGALGTEAFF
NA	TRBV29-1	TRBJ2-1	NA	12	TGCAGCGTTGAAGGACTACGGAATGAGCAGTTCTTC	CSVEGLRNEQFF
NA	TRBV20-1	TRBJ2-5	few	13	TGCAGTGCCCTAGCAGTAGGAGCAGAGACCCAGTACTTC	CSALAVGAETQYF
NA	TRBV10-1	TRBJ2-1	few	17	TGCGCCAGCAGTGGAATTAGCGCCACCGCGTCTTACAATGAGCAGTTCTTC	CASSGISATASYNEQFF
NA	TRBV20-1	TRBJ1-4	few	15	TGCAGTGCTAGCCCCTGGACAGTCGGTAGAGAAAAACTGTTTTTT	CSASPWTVGREKLFF
TRBD1	TRBV29-1	TRBJ2-6	few	16	TGCAGCGTTGGGGACAGGGGGATCTCTGGGGCCAACGTCCTGACTTTC	CSVGDRGISGANVLTF
NA	TRBV5-5	TRBJ1-4	NA	15	TGTGCCAGCAGCTTGGAAGGGAACCCGAATGAAAAACTGTTTTTT	CASSLEGNPNEKLFF
TRBD1	TRBV28	TRBJ2-1	few	14	TGTGCCAGCAGGCCGGGACAGGGTGATAATGAGCAGTTCTTC	CASRPGQGDNEQFF
NA	TRBV21-1	TRBJ2-4	NA	16	TGTGCCAGCAGCTCGCTAAGTCTGAGGGGATACAACAGTCAGTACTTC	CASSSLSLRGYNSQYF
TRBD2	TRBV15	TRBJ2-1	NA	16	TGTGCCACCAGCGGTCTGGGACTAGCGGGGGGGAATGAGCAGTTCTTC	CATSGLGLAGGNEQFF
NA	TRBV11-1	TRBJ1-5	NA	18	TGTGCCAGCAGCTTAGCGGGGAGGGGTCTCCTCCCCAATCAGCCCCAGCATTTT	CASSLAGRGLLPNQPQHF
NA	TRBV12-3/TRBV12-4	TRBJ1-6	many	12	TGTGCCAGCAGTCCCTATAATTCACCCCTCCACTTT	CASSPYNSPLHF
NA	TRBV12-3/TRBV12-4	TRBJ1-1	few	15	TGTGCCAGCAGTCCGCGGACAGCTCCGAACACTGAAGCTTTCTTT	CASSPRTAPNTEAFF
NA	TRBV2	TRBJ1-6	few	13	TGTGCCACCTCCGGGACCCGGCAGTCACCCCTCCACTTT	CATSGTRQSPLHF
NA	TRBV7-9	TRBJ2-2	NA	14	TGTGCCAGCAGTTTTGTACCTCACACCGGGGAGCTGTTTTTT	CASSFVPHTGELFF
TRBD2	TRBV7-8	TRBJ2-7	few	16	TGTGCCAGCAGCTTAGCGAGGACTAGCGGGAGCTACGAGCAGTACTTC	CASSLARTSGSYEQYF
NA	TRBV11-2	TRBJ2-2	NA	17	TGTGCCAGCAGCTTAGGCCCCCGACAGGGAGGTGGCGGGGAGCTGTTTTTT	CASSLGPRQGGGGELFF
TRBD1	TRBV14	TRBJ2-5	NA	15	TGTGCCAGCAGCCCGTGGACAGGGTTGGGAGAGACCCAGTACTTC	CASSPWTGLGETQYF
NA	TRBV19	TRBJ2-5	few	14	TGTGCCAGCTCCAGGGACGGCGACCAAGAGACCCAGTACTTC	CASSRDGDQETQYF
NA	TRBV2	TRBJ1-4	few	15	TGTGCCAGCAGTGAAGGGTCGACCGGGCAAAGGAAACTGTTTTTT	CASSEGSTGQRKLFF
NA	TRBV5-6	TRBJ2-2	NA	14	TGTGCCAGCAGCCTCCGGTCCCCAACCGGGGAGCTGTTTTTT	CASSLRSPTGELFF
NA	TRBV25-1	TRBJ2-2	many	14	TGTGCCAGCAGCCCTAGCGTCGGCACCGGGGAGCTGTTTTTT	CASSPSVGTGELFF
NA	TRBV6-6	TRBJ1-2	NA	14	TGTGCCAGCAGCAACACACAGGGTATGAGTGGCTACACCTTC	CASSNTQGMSGYTF
NA	TRBV3-1	TRBJ2-3	many	11	TGTGCCAGCAGCCAGGCAGATACGCAGTATTTT	CASSQADTQYF
TRBD2	TRBV27	TRBJ2-2	few	16	TGTGCCAGCAGTATAGCGGGAGAAGGGAGGACCGGGGAGCTGTTTTTT	CASSIAGEGRTGELFF
NA	TRBV6-1	TRBJ2-2	few	12	TGTGCCAGCATCAGGGAGACCGGGGAGCTGTTTTTT	CASIRETGELFF